Presented here are 11 T cell receptor beta chains from one specimen sequenced in a study of blood T cell repertoires in COVID-19. Sequencing was performed with immunoSEQ multiplex PCR; in TCRdb, only in-frame clones are kept and a portion is missing. Seen here are about 110,000 clones, 88% observed once, and the top ten hold 8% to 9.5%. Sequenced material: peripheral blood. Receptors originate from a woman aged 70 to 79 who had recovered from COVID-19.

V is TRBV19 and J is TRBJ2-7, with TRBD1 matching 8 bases. Germline assignment: CDR1 LNHDA and CDR2 SQIVND (reference sequence). CDR3 length: 13 amino acids. Losses at the gene ends were 5 bases for V and 3 bases for J; bases not matched to a gene: 3. The CDR3 bases are TGTGCCAGTAGTCGACAGGGGTTCTACGAGCAGTACTTC. This sequence encodes CASSRQGFYEQYF. The full variable domain, completed using reference TRBV19 and TRBJ2-7, is DGGITQSPKYLFRKEGQNVTLSCEQNLNHDAMYWYRQDPGQGLRLIYYSQIVNDFQKGDIAEGYSVSREKKESFPLTVTSAQKNPTAFYLCASSRQGFYEQYFGPGTRLTVT.

The chain recombines TRBV20-1 with TRBJ2-5; D call uncertain. The CDR3 has 11 amino acids. Trimming took 5 bases from V and 6 from J, leaving 10 bases between them. Germline CDR1 reads DFQATT; CDR2 reads SNEGSKA (reference sequence). In DNA form, the CDR3 reads TGCAGTGCTCCGACGACAAAGACCCAGTACTTC. Residues: CSAPTTKTQYF.

The rearrangement uses TRBV7-8 and TRBJ1-5; TRBD1 matches 7 bases. Losses at the gene ends were 1 base for V and 3 bases for J; bases not matched to a gene: 6. Germline V gene data show CDR1 as SGHVS and CDR2 as FQNEAQ. The CDR3 runs to 16 residues. CDR3 nucleotides: TGTGCCAGCAGCTTAGGGCGGACAGGCGACAATCAGCCCCAGCATTTT. Translation gives CASSLGRTGDNQPQHF.

This chain connects TRBV7-3 to TRBJ1-1; possibly TRBD1 for D (5 bases). Germline values: CDR1 SGHTA, CDR2 FQGTGA. Trimming took off 2 bases at V and 5 bases at J, with 12 bases between the two ends. The CDR3 loop spans 14 amino acids. CDR3 bases: TGTGCCAGCAGCTTACAGGGCGAAGGGACTGAAGCTTTCTTT. The encoded protein is CASSLQGEGTEAFF.

The V and J genes are TRBV19 and TRBJ2-6, with a weak D call TRBD1 (6 bases). Germline V CDR1 and CDR2: LNHDA, SQIVND (reference sequence). V lost 7 bases to trimming and J lost 0 bases, with 19 bases between them. The CDR3 spans 18 residues. CDR3 residues: CASMTTDRTLSGANVLTF. CDR3 sequence (DNA): TGTGCCAGTATGACCACGGACAGAACTCTCTCTGGGGCCAACGTCCTGACTTTC.

The chain is built from TRBV6-5 and TRBJ1-6; 11 nucleotides align to TRBD1. V shed 6 bases and J 9 bases; nucleotides not matched to a gene: 4. The CDR3 has 14 residues. Looked up from germline, CDR1 is MNHEY and CDR2 is SVGAGI. CDR3 sequence (DNA): TGTGCCAGCAGCTCGGACAGGGGGCTTTCACCCCTCCACTTT. Residues: CASSSDRGLSPLHF.

The count of this clone is one. This chain connects TRBV9 to TRBJ2-2; no firm D call. Trimming took off 0 bases at V and 1 base at J, with 4 bases between the two ends. CDR1 and CDR2 (germline): SGDLS, YYNGEE. The CDR3 has 14 amino acids. CDR3 nucleotide sequence: TGTGCCAGCAGCGTAGACGGGAACACCGGGGAGCTGTTTTTT. Protein product: CASSVDGNTGELFF.

The chain is built from TRBV5-1 and TRBJ2-1, with TRBD2 matching over 7 bases. Germline V gene lookup returns CDR1 SGHRS and CDR2 YFSETQ. This CDR3 is 15 amino acids long. V gave up 7 bases and J gave up 1 base; unmatched junction bases: 8. CDR3: CASSSGTTSYNEQFF. In DNA form, the CDR3 reads TGCGCCAGCTCAAGTGGGACTACTTCCTACAATGAGCAGTTCTTC.

The gene calls are TRBV15 and TRBJ1-5; D not resolved. The CDR3 length is 13 residues. Per the germline V gene, CDR1 is LNHNV and CDR2 is YYDKDF (reference sequence). The V and J ends lost 0 bases and 6 bases respectively, with 6 bases between them. The CDR3 sequence is CATSRDVGQPQHF. CDR3 in DNA: TGTGCCACCAGCAGAGATGTCGGTCAGCCCCAGCATTTT.

V usage is TRBV28 and J usage is TRBJ1-2, with D perhaps matching TRBD1 (6 bases). This CDR3 is 13 amino acids long. V was shortened by 1 base and J by 8 bases, with 11 bases between the two germline ends. Germline V gives CDR1 MDHEN, CDR2 SYDVKM. As DNA, the CDR3 is TGTGCCAGCAGTTTATCAGGGGCGAACGGCTACACCTTC. This encodes CASSLSGANGYTF.

The chain carries TRBV7-2 and TRBJ2-5, with D maybe TRBD2 (6 bases). The CDR3 is 13 amino acids. The V gene lost 6 bases and the J gene lost 3 bases, with 11 bases spanning the gap. Looked up from germline, CDR1 is SGHTA and CDR2 is FQGNSA. CDR3 nucleotide sequence: TGTGCCAGCAGATCTGGAGGGAAAGAGACCCAGTACTTC. Translating it yields CASRSGGKETQYF.